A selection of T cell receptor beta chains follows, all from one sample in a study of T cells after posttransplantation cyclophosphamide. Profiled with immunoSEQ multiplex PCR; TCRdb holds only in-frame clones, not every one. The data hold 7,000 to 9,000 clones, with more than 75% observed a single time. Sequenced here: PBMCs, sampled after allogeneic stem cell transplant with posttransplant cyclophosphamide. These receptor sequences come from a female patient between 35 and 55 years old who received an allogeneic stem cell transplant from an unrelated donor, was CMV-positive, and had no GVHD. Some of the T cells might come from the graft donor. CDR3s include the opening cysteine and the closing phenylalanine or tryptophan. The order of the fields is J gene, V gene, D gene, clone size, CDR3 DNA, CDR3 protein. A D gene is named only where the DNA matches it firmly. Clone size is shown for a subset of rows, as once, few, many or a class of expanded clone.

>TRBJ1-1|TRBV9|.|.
TGTGCCAGCAGCGCCTCAACAGGCTTTGAGAACACTGAAGCTTTCTTT
CASSASTGFENTEAFF
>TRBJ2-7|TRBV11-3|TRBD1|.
TGTGCCAGCAGCGAGACAGGGGCGCGACTAATGGAGCAGTACTTC
CASSETGARLMEQYF
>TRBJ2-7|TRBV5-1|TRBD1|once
TGCGCCATCTGGGGGACAGGGAACTACGAGCAGTACTTC
CAIWGTGNYEQYF
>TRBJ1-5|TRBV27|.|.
TGTGCCAGCAGTTTGGGGGCGGGTCAGCCCCAGCATTTT
CASSLGAGQPQHF
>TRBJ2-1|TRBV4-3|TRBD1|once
TGCGCCAGCAGCCAGATCCGGGACAGCCCCTACAATGAGCAGTTCTTC
CASSQIRDSPYNEQFF
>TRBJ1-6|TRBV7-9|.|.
TGTGCCAGCAGCTTAGCCGGGACATCCTCACCCCTCCACTTT
CASSLAGTSSPLHF
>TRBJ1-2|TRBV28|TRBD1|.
TGTGCCACCTCAGGGGGCGTTGGCTATGGCTACACCTTC
CATSGGVGYGYTF
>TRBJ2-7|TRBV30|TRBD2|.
TGTGCCTGGAGCCGCGGGGGTAGCTCCTACGAGCAGTACTTC
CAWSRGGSSYEQYF
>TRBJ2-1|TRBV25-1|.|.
TGTGCCAGCAGTGAAGACAGCAACAATGAGCAGTTCTTC
CASSEDSNNEQFF
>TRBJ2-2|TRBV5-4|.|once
TGTGCCAGCAGCCCGGGACTGGGAGCGGCCGGGGAGCTGTTTTTT
CASSPGLGAAGELFF
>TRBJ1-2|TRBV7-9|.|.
TGTGCCAGCAGCTTGGGTTGGGAGGAACGCCGGGGGAGCTACACCTTC
CASSLGWEERRGSYTF
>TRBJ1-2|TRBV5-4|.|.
TGTGCCAGCAGCTTGGACAGCTATGGCTACACCTTC
CASSLDSYGYTF
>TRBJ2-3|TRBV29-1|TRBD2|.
TGCAGCGTCTCCGGGACTAGCGGGGGGGCGGGCACAGATACGCAGTATTTT
CSVSGTSGGAGTDTQYF
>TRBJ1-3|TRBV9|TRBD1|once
TGTGCCAGCAGCACAACTACAGGGGGCGTACCTGGAAACACCATATATTTT
CASSTTTGGVPGNTIYF
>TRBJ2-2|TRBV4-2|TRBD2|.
TGTGCCAGCAGCCAGGGACTAGCGGGGGGGAACACCGGGGAGCTGTTTTTT
CASSQGLAGGNTGELFF
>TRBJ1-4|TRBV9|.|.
TGTGCCAGCAGCGTAGCCGGAGGTGATGAAAAACTGTTTTTT
CASSVAGGDEKLFF
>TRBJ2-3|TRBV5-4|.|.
TGTGCCAGCAGCTTACCCGGGGGTAGCACAGATACGCAGTATTTT
CASSLPGGSTDTQYF
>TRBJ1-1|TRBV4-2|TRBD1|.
TGTGCCAGCAGCCCCGGGACAGGGGAAAGGCACACTGAAGCTTTCTTT
CASSPGTGERHTEAFF
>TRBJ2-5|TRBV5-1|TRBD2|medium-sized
TGCGCCAGCAGCTTGCGAGGGCTAGCGGGGAGCCAAGAGACCCAGTACTTC
CASSLRGLAGSQETQYF
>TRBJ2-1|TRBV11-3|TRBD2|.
TGTGCCAGCAGCAGCGGGGGGGGCTCCTACAATGAGCAGTTCTTC
CASSSGGGSYNEQFF
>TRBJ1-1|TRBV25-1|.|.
TGTGCCAGCAGTAAACGAGAGAACACTGAAGCTTTCTTT
CASSKRENTEAFF
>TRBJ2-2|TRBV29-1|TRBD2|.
TGCAGCGTTGAGGGGGGGACCGGGGAGCTGTTTTTT
CSVEGGTGELFF
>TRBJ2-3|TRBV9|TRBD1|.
TGTGCCAGCAGCGTAGGGAGCCTCTGGGACAGCCCCACAGATACGCAGTATTTT
CASSVGSLWDSPTDTQYF
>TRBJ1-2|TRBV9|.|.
TGTGCCAGCAGCGCCGGGGACACCTCAGAGAACTATGGCTACACCTTC
CASSAGDTSENYGYTF
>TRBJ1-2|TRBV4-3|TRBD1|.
TGCGCCAGCAGCCCTGACAGGGGCGGCTACACCTTC
CASSPDRGGYTF